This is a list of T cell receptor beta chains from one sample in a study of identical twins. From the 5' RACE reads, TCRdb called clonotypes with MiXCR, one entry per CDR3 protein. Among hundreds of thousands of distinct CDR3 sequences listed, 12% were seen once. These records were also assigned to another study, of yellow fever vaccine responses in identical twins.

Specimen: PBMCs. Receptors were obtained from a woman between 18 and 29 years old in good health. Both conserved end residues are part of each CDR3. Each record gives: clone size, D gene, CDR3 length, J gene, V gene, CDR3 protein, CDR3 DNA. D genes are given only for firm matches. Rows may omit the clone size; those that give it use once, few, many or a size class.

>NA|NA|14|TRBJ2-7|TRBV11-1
CASSLTTAAYEQYF
TGTGCCAGCAGCTTAACGACAGCTGCCTACGAGCAGTACTTC
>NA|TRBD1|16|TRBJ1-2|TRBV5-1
CASRPLGQGIRYGYTF
TGCGCCAGCAGGCCACTGGGACAGGGGATCAGATATGGCTACACCTTC
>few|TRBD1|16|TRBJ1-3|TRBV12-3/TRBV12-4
CASSLVQGANGNTIYF
TGTGCCAGCAGTTTAGTCCAGGGGGCAAATGGAAACACCATATATTTT
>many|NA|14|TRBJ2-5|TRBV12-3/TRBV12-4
CASSLESSRQTQYF
TGTGCCAGCAGCCTGGAGAGTTCCAGGCAGACCCAGTACTTC
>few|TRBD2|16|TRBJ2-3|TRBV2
CASSGGGGAFTDTQYF
TGTGCCAGCAGTGGGGGCGGGGGGGCCTTCACAGATACGCAGTATTTT
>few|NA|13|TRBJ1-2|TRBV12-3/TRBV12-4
CASSPVQGGGYTF
TGTGCCAGCAGTCCGGTCCAGGGAGGTGGCTACACCTTC
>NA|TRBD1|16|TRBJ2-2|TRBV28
CASRSGTGGGTGVLFF
TGTGCCAGCAGATCCGGGACAGGGGGAGGAACCGGGGTGCTGTTTTTT
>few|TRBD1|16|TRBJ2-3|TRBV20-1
CSARDPETGVRDTQYF
TGCAGTGCTAGAGATCCCGAGACAGGGGTGAGAGATACGCAGTATTTT
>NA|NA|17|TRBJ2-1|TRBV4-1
CASSQVFARVSYNEQFF
TGCGCCAGCAGCCAAGTTTTTGCCAGGGTCTCCTACAATGAGCAGTTCTTC
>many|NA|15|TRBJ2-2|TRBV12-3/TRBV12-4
CASSFERTNTGELFF
TGTGCCAGCAGTTTCGAGCGGACGAACACCGGGGAGCTGTTTTTT